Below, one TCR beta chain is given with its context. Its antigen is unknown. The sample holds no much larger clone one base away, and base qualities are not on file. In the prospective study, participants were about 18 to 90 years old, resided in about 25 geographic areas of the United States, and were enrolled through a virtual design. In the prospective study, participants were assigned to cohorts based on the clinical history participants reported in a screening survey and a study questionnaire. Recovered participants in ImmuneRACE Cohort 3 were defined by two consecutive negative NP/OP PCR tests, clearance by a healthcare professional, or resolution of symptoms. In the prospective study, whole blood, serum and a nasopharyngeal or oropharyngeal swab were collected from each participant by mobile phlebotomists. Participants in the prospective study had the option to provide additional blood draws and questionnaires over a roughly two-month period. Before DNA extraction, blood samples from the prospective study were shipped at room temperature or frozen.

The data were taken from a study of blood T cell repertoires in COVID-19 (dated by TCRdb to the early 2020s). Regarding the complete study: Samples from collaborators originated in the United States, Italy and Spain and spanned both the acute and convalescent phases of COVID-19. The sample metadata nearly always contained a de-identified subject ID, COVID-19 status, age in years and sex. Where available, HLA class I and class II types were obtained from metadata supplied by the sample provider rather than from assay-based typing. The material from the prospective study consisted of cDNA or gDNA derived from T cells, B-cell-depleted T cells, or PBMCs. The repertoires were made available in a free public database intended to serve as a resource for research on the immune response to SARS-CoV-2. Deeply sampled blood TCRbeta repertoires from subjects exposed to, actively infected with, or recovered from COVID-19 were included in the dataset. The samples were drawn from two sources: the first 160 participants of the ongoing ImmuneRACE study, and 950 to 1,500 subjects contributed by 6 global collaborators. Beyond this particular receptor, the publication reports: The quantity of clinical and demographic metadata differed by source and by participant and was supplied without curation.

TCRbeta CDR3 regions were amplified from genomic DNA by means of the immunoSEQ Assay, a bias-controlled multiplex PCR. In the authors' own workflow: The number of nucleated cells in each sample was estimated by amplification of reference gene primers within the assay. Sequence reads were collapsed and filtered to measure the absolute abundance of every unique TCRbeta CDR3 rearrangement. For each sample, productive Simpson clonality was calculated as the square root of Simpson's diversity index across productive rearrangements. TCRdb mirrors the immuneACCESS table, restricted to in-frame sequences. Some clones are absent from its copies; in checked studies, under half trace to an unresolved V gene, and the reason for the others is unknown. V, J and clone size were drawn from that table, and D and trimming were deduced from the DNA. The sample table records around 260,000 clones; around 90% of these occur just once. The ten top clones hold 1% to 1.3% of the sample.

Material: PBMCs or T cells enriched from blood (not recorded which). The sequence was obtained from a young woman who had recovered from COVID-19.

CDR3 sequence: CASRPPGLAGIEQYF. At the DNA level, the sequence is TGTGCCAGCAGGCCCCCGGGACTAGCGGGTATCGAGCAGTACTTC. The rearrangement joined TRBV28 to TRBJ2-7, and 12 junctional nucleotides match TRBD2. The germline V gene encodes CDR1 MDHEN and CDR2 SYDVKM. V lost 6 bases and J lost 6 bases, and the count of bases not matched to a germline gene is 9. The CDR3 spans 15 residues, from the cysteine through the phenylalanine. CDR3 DNA only is kept here, 45 bases in frame from base 1.